This T cell receptor (beta chain) is drawn from a study of molecular identifiers for immune sequencing clone quantification. Study overall: Four of five RNA aliquots from approximately 20,000 or 100,000 naive CD8 T cells were sequenced.

MiXCR was run by TCRdb on the PCR reads, yielding one entry per CDR3 protein. In the table there are approximately 500,000 distinct CDR3 sequences, about a fifth of which are singletons. Germline V gene sequence: CDR1 LGHNA, CDR2 YSLEER. With V trimmed by 0 bases and J by 6 bases, 9 bases remained unmatched. CDR3 size: 17 residues. Sample: naive CD8+ T cells from blood, with Jurkat cell RNA spiked in. Subset specified: FACS-sorted CD8+CD4-CCR7+CD45RA+ naive T cells. The clonotype comes from a human donor in good health. Some libraries in this study had Jurkat cell RNA spiked in. The chain is built from TRBV4-3 and TRBJ2-4; 9 nucleotides line up with TRBD1. CDR3 in amino acids: CASSQDRRTGGVNIQYF. The CDR3 DNA reads TGCGCCAGCAGCCAAGATCGACGCACAGGGGGCGTAAACATTCAGTACTTC.